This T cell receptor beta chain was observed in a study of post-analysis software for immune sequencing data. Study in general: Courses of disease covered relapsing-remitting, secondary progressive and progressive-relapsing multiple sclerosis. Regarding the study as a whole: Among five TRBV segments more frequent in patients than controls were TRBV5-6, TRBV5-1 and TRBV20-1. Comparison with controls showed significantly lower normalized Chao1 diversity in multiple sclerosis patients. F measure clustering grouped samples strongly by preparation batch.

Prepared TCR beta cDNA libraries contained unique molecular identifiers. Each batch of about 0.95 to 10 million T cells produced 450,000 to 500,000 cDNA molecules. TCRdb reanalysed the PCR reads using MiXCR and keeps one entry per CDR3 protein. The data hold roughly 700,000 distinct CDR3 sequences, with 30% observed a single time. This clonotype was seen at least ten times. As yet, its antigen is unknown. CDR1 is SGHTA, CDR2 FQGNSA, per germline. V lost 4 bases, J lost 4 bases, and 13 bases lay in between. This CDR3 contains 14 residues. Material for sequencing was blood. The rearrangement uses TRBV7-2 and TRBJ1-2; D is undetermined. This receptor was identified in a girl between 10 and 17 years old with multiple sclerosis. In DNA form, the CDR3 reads TGTGCCAGCAGCTACATCCGACCAGCCTATGGCTACACCTTC. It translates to CASSYIRPAYGYTF.